The source of this T cell receptor (beta chain) is a study of long-term antiretroviral therapy in people with HIV. Overall study findings and caveats: Repertoire composition at all time points was dominated by clones that had expanded before ART. Increased diversity was seen after ART, yet it remained lower than in transplant donor controls. In HIV, the repertoires covered a tighter span of CDR3 lengths than in controls.

Survey-level resolution applied to immunoSEQ assay v3.0. This table comes from immunoSEQ multiplex PCR, and its TCRdb copy is limited to in-frame clones, with some not included. The data show about 43,000 clones, roughly 86% seen once. On this clone: Its antigen is currently unknown.

Germline CDR1 reads MNHEY; CDR2 reads SVGAGI. The CDR3 is made up of 10 amino acids. V gave up 10 bases and J gave up 6 bases, with 9 bases separating them. The sequenced sample was unsorted PBMCs, obtained 0.1 years before starting antiretroviral therapy. The genes are TRBV6-5 and TRBJ1-1, with D tentatively TRBD1 (5 bases). The receptor was derived from a woman in her forties or fifties with HIV. CDR3 sequence (DNA): TGTGCCACCCAGGGTTCTGAAGCTTTCTTT. Translated: CATQGSEAFF.